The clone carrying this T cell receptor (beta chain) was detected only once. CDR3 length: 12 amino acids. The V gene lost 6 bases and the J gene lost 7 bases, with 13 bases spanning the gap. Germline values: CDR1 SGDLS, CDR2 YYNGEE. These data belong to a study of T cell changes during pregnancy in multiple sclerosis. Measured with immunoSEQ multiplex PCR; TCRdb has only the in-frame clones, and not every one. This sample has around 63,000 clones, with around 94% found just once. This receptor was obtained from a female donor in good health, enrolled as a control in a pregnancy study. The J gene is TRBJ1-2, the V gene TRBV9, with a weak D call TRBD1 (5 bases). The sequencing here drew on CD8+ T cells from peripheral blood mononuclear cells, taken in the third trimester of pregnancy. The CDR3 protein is CASTGLGVGYTF. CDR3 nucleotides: TGTGCCAGCACAGGGTTAGGGGTTGGCTACACCTTC.